These T cell receptor beta chains were read from a single sample in a study of early T cells in non-severe SARS-CoV-2 infection. TCRdb re-called the 5' RACE reads through MiXCR, storing one row per CDR3 protein. The sample lists 70,000 or so distinct CDR3 sequences; 11% were seen once. The sequenced material came from whole blood. The source of these receptors is an adult who was a healthcare worker with PCR-confirmed SARS-CoV-2 infection or an uninfected control (not recorded which). Both conserved end residues are part of each CDR3.

CASSEDAGSGSQYF	TRBV6-1	TRBJ2-7
CAWRRDRAYSGYTF	TRBV30	TRBJ1-2
CASSLWAGAHEQYF	TRBV12-3/TRBV12-4	TRBJ2-7
CASSLAGGISEQFF	TRBV6-5	TRBJ2-1
CSASGRDYEQYF	TRBV20-1	TRBJ2-7
CASSGAGGSNSPLHF	TRBV12-3/TRBV12-4	TRBJ1-6
CSARDSVAHNTGELFF	TRBV20-1	TRBJ2-2
CASNSYQPQHF	TRBV12-3/TRBV12-4	TRBJ1-5
CASSKKGATIYNEQFF	TRBV21-1	TRBJ2-1
CASSPHTEASF	TRBV9	TRBJ1-1
CASSLGSAEAFF	TRBV11-3	TRBJ1-1
CASSRERTTDTQYF	TRBV18	TRBJ2-3
CSAQLPGGAGELFF	TRBV20-1	TRBJ2-2
CASRDGVYNSPLHF	TRBV12-3/TRBV12-4	TRBJ1-6
CASSRTGYTDTQYF	TRBV2	TRBJ2-3
CASSYGTSGIEQFF	TRBV6-6	TRBJ2-1
CAWKSQGNSNEKLFF	TRBV30	TRBJ1-4
CASSQAGTGGRQLFF	TRBV14	TRBJ2-1
CASSHHDRDTEAFF	TRBV3-1	TRBJ1-1
CASSPTQTGWGNEQFF	TRBV6-5	TRBJ2-1
CASSPLVDEQFF	TRBV2	TRBJ2-1
CASSGSSGRAPHEQFF	TRBV7-9	TRBJ2-1
CASSPRGTYPYEQYF	TRBV7-2	TRBJ2-7
CASSYPGQGSHGYTF	TRBV6-6	TRBJ1-2
CASSQEFSWTSGRETYNEQFF	TRBV3-1	TRBJ2-1
CAWSGLAAAAGTQYF	TRBV30	TRBJ2-5
CASISGTSSYNEQFF	TRBV28	TRBJ2-1
CASRSTDSSPDTQYF	TRBV11-2	TRBJ2-3
CSADDGETTDTQYF	TRBV20-1	TRBJ2-3
CASSLGHGYNEQFF	TRBV19	TRBJ2-1
CSAPSRDRFSYGYTF	TRBV20-1	TRBJ1-2
CASSDAGESDTQYF	TRBV6-4	TRBJ2-3
CASSYAGGGPLGYTF	TRBV6-5	TRBJ1-2
CARADVGQGIEKLFF	TRBV27	TRBJ1-4
CSARDGTHEQYF	TRBV20-1	TRBJ2-7
CASSLLGGTQYF	TRBV7-2	TRBJ2-5
CATSRVKAGAGGELFF	TRBV15	TRBJ2-2
CSATSGIFNEQFF	TRBV20-1	TRBJ2-1
CATTSSYNEQFF	TRBV15	TRBJ2-1
CASSVGRTSTETQYF	TRBV9	TRBJ2-5
CASSSTDRVGEQYF	TRBV2	TRBJ2-7
CASSTRRGGKPQHF	TRBV12-3/TRBV12-4	TRBJ1-5